One sample yielded the 19 T cell receptor beta chains listed below, sequenced in a study of blood T cell repertoires in COVID-19. TCRdb's copy holds only in-frame clones and misses some; the assay was immunoSEQ multiplex PCR. The table shows some 260,000 clones, with approximately 79% occurring only once. Material: PBMCs or T cells enriched from blood (not recorded which). These receptors all come from a man younger than 45 with acute COVID-19.

This chain connects TRBV18 to TRBJ1-5, with D possibly being TRBD1 (5 bases). This CDR3 is built from 15 residues. The V gene's germline CDR1 is KGHSH and CDR2 LQKENI. Between the trimmed V and J ends, which lost 3 bases and 0 bases, there was a span of 9 bases. CDR3 DNA: TGTGCCAGCTCACCCACGGGGGATAGCAATCAGCCCCAGCATTTT. It is translated as CASSPTGDSNQPQHF.

This sequence joins TRBV19 and TRBJ2-5; 9 positions match TRBD1. The CDR3 consists of 14 residues. Germline V gene sequence: CDR1 LNHDA, CDR2 SQIVND (reference sequence). Losses at the gene ends were 6 bases for V and 1 base for J; bases not matched to a gene: 3. Written as DNA, the CDR3 is TGTGCCAGTAGGACACAGGGGGCCCAAGAGACCCAGTACTTC. It yields the protein CASRTQGAQETQYF.

The chain uses TRBV7-9 and TRBJ2-1, with TRBD1 matching 8 bases. This CDR3 spans 17 amino acids. CDR1 is SEHNR and CDR2 is FQNEAQ in the germline V gene (reference sequence). V was clipped by 1 base and J by 3 bases; unmatched bases: 8. This CDR3 is CASSLGTGLEGYNEQFF. In nucleotides, the CDR3 is TGTGCCAGCAGCTTAGGGACAGGGCTCGAGGGCTACAATGAGCAGTTCTTC. Variable domain in full (rest from reference TRBV7-9 and TRBJ2-1): DTGVSQNPRHKITKRGQNVTFRCDPISEHNRLYWYRQTLGQGPEFLTYFQNEAQLEKSRLLSDRFSAERPKGSFSTLEIQRTEQGDSAMYLCASSLGTGLEGYNEQFFGPGTRLTVL.

The chain couples TRBV10-1 to TRBJ1-1; 9 bases line up with TRBD1. The CDR3 totals 14 residues. Germline-derived CDR1 and CDR2 are WNHNN and SYGVQD (reference sequence). V lost 6 bases to trimming and J lost 4 bases; unmatched junction nucleotides: 6. CDR3 in amino acids: CASSTGTGSTEAFF. Written as DNA, the CDR3 is TGCGCCAGCAGCACCGGGACAGGGTCCACTGAAGCTTTCTTT.

The rearrangement uses TRBV18 and TRBJ1-1; 8 bases line up with TRBD1. Germline V gene sequence: CDR1 KGHSH, CDR2 LQKENI. V lost 6 bases to trimming and J lost 4 bases; unmatched junction nucleotides: 7. The CDR3 spans 14 residues. CDR3 residues: CASSRTGFGTEAFF. CDR3 bases: TGTGCCAGCTCGCGGACAGGGTTTGGCACTGAAGCTTTCTTT.

The chain carries TRBV10-2 and TRBJ1-6; a weak D match, TRBD1 (6 bases). V dropped 4 bases and J dropped 6 bases, with 13 bases sitting between them. Per the germline V gene, CDR1 is WSHSY and CDR2 is SAAADI. CDR3 length: 15 amino acids. The DNA of the CDR3 is TGCGCCAGCAGTGGAGGACAGCAGCCTAATTCACCCCTCCACTTT. Protein sequence: CASSGGQQPNSPLHF.

The V call is TRBV30, the J call TRBJ1-2; D is ambiguous. This CDR3 contains 12 residues. Germline V gene sequence: CDR1 GTSNPN, CDR2 SVGIG (reference sequence). The V gene lost 3 bases and the J gene lost 4 bases, with 9 bases spanning the gap. CDR3 bases: TGTGCCTGGAGGGCAGGAATCTATGGCTACACCTTC. Amino acids: CAWRAGIYGYTF. The variable domain in full, with the rest retrieved from reference TRBV30 and TRBJ1-2, is SQTIHQWPATLVQPVGSPLSLECTVEGTSNPNLYWYRQAAGRGLQLLFYSVGIGQISSEVPQNLSASRPQDRQFILSSKKLLLSDSGFYLCAWRAGIYGYTFGSGTRLTVV.

The chain combines TRBV2 with TRBJ2-4; maybe TRBD1 (7 bases). Germline CDR1 reads SNHLY; CDR2 reads FYNNEI. The CDR3 runs to 16 residues. V was clipped by 8 bases and J by 5 bases, with 22 bases between them. The CDR3 coding sequence is TGTGCCAGCGGCGACAGGGACTCTCGACGGGAAAACATTCAGTACTTC. Translated, it gives CASGDRDSRRENIQYF. The full variable domain, with the rest looked up from reference TRBV2 and TRBJ2-4, is EPEVTQTPSHQVTQMGQEVILRCVPISNHLYFYWYRQILGQKVEFLVSFYNNEISEKSEIFDDQFSVERPDGSNFTLKIRSTKLEDSAMYFCASGDRDSRRENIQYFGAGTRLSVL.

The CDR3 reads CASSVGTPGPGAGNTIYF. DNA of the CDR3: TGTGCCAGCAGCGTGGGGACCCCGGGCCCAGGGGCTGGAAACACCATATATTTT. This sequence joins TRBV9 and TRBJ1-3; perhaps TRBD1 as D (6 bases). The CDR3 extends over 18 amino acids. V was shortened by 2 bases and J by 2 bases, with 20 bases between the two germline ends. Germline CDR1 reads SGDLS; CDR2 reads YYNGEE.

The chain has TRBV28 and TRBJ1-5; 8 bases line up with TRBD1. V shed 8 bases, J shed 2 bases, and the junction held 8 bases outside the gene matches. The CDR3 is 15 amino acids. The germline V gene has CDR1 MDHEN and CDR2 SYDVKM. This CDR3 is CASAPQGARNQPQHF. The CDR3 DNA sequence: TGTGCCAGCGCCCCTCAGGGGGCTCGCAATCAGCCCCAGCATTTT.

The chain recombines TRBV7-9 with TRBJ2-3, with D tentatively TRBD2 (6 bases). Between the trimmed V and J ends, which lost 0 bases and 2 bases, there was a span of 18 bases. Germline CDR1 and CDR2: SEHNR and FQNEAQ (reference sequence). The CDR3 contains 18 residues. In nucleotides, the CDR3 is TGTGCCAGCAGCTTAGCAGGGGTTAAGGCGGGATCCACAGATACGCAGTATTTT. Residues: CASSLAGVKAGSTDTQYF. Full variable domain (missing parts from reference TRBV7-9 and TRBJ2-3): DTGVSQNPRHKITKRGQNVTFRCDPISEHNRLYWYRQTLGQGPEFLTYFQNEAQLEKSRLLSDRFSAERPKGSFSTLEIQRTEQGDSAMYLCASSLAGVKAGSTDTQYFGPGTRLTVL.

This chain links TRBV30 with TRBJ2-3; unclear D gene. CDR1 and CDR2 from the germline V gene are GTSNPN and SVGIG (reference sequence). V was clipped by 8 bases and J by 4 bases, with 13 bases between them. The CDR3 is 12 amino acids. The CDR3 sequence: CAALTASDTQYF. The CDR3 DNA follows: TGTGCCGCCCTCACAGCTTCAGATACGCAGTATTTT.

The chain links TRBV5-4 to TRBJ2-5; TRBD2 might be the D (6 bases). Germline values: CDR1 SGHNT, CDR2 YYREEE (reference sequence). Between the trimmed V and J ends, which lost 2 bases and 1 base, there was a span of 12 bases. This CDR3 contains 15 residues. The chain's CDR3 is CASSFRRGVQETQYF. CDR3 coding DNA: TGTGCCAGCAGCTTCAGGAGGGGAGTCCAAGAGACCCAGTACTTC.

The chain employs TRBV7-2 and TRBJ2-3, with D possibly matching TRBD2 (5 bases). Trimming left V 4 bases short and J 8 bases short, with 16 bases between. The germline V gene has CDR1 SGHTA and CDR2 FQGNSA. CDR3 length: 14 residues. The CDR3 protein is CASSSPVGMGTQYF. In nucleotides, the CDR3 is TGTGCCAGCAGCTCTCCGGTCGGGATGGGTACGCAGTATTTT.

This clone was detected once. The chain uses TRBV7-9 and TRBJ1-4; D is unresolved. The CDR3 contains 13 residues. Germline V lookup: CDR1 SEHNR, CDR2 FQNEAQ (reference sequence). Trimming took 1 base from V and 8 from J, leaving 8 bases between them. The CDR3 region has the DNA TGTGCCAGCAGCTTAGGGTCGAGAGAAAAACTGTTTTTT. Its protein is CASSLGSREKLFF.

The chain couples TRBV7-2 to TRBJ2-1; TRBD2 agrees at 14 bases. Germline V gene sequence: CDR1 SGHTA, CDR2 FQGNSA. V lost 4 bases and J lost 6; bases outside the gene matches: 11. The CDR3 has 18 residues. The CDR3 bases are TGTGCCAGCAGCTGGGACAGGGCCGGGACTAGCGGGAGCAATGAGCAGTTCTTC. As protein: CASSWDRAGTSGSNEQFF.

V gene TRBV4-1 combines with J gene TRBJ2-3, with D possibly being TRBD2 (6 bases). Germline V lookup: CDR1 MGHRA, CDR2 YSYEKL. The CDR3 is made up of 17 amino acids. Deletions cut 0 bases from V and 2 bases from J, with 15 bases between. DNA of the CDR3: TGCGCCAGCAGCCAAGATCTAGGACGGGGGTTCACAGATACGCAGTATTTT. Amino acid sequence: CASSQDLGRGFTDTQYF.

This chain uses TRBV5-1 with TRBJ2-3, with 7 bases matching TRBD2. Trimming cost V 7 bases and J 8 bases; bases outside gene matches: 16. This CDR3 is built from 15 residues. CDR1 and CDR2 (germline): SGHRS, YFSETQ. The CDR3 region has the DNA TGCGCCAGCCGAGTTCTCCGGGAGGCAGGGAGTACGCAGTATTTT. Its protein product is CASRVLREAGSTQYF.

The J gene is TRBJ2-2, the V gene TRBV6-4; tentative D call: TRBD1 (5 bases). The CDR3 has 14 residues. From germline, CDR1 is MRHNA and CDR2 SNTAGT. V dropped 9 bases and J dropped 4 bases, with 15 bases sitting between them. The CDR3 here is CASRGEGATGELFF. The CDR3 nucleotides are TGTGCCAGTCGCGGCGAAGGGGCCACCGGGGAGCTGTTTTTT.